Below are 18 T cell receptor beta chains sequenced from a single sample in a study of blood T cell repertoires in COVID-19. Here immunoSEQ multiplex PCR was the method, and the copy in TCRdb shows in-frame clones only, minus some. The profile shows some 140,000 clones, just under 85% of them singletons. Sequencing was done on a sample of peripheral blood. These receptors all come from a woman aged 60 to 75 with acute or convalescent COVID-19.

There are a few counts of this clone. This chain joins TRBV2 and TRBJ1-6, with D uncertain. Looked up from germline, CDR1 is SNHLY and CDR2 is FYNNEI. V lost 4 bases, J lost 7 bases, and 8 bases lay in between. This CDR3 region has 13 residues. CDR3 protein: CASSAGQNSPLHF. In DNA, the CDR3 is TGTGCCAGCAGTGCAGGCCAAAATTCACCCCTCCACTTT.

J is TRBJ1-2 and V is TRBV29-1; D possibly corresponds to TRBD1 (6 bases). V lost 7 bases and J 2 bases, leaving 14 bases between the germline ends. CDR1 is SQVTM, CDR2 ANQGSEA, per germline. CDR3 length equals 13 residues. The CDR3 loop reads CSARLQGNYGYTF. CDR3 nucleotide sequence: TGCAGCGCTCGTCTCCAGGGGAACTATGGCTACACCTTC.

The genes are TRBV10-3 and TRBJ2-3, with TRBD2 as a possible D gene (6 bases). CDR1 and CDR2 (germline): ENHRY, SYGVKD. The CDR3 sequence is 15 residues long. With 3 bases removed from V and 0 bases from J, the gap between germline ends came to 10 bases. In DNA form, the CDR3 reads TGTGCCATCAGTGAATTAGGGACTAGCACAGATACGCAGTATTTT. Residues: CAISELGTSTDTQYF.

The chain links TRBV27 to TRBJ1-2; D uncertain. The CDR3 totals 13 residues. V was pared by 3 bases and J by 0 bases, with 5 bases between. Germline CDR1 reads MNHEY; CDR2 reads SMNVEV (reference sequence). The CDR3 DNA reads as TGTGCCAGCAGTTTCGCAGCTAACTATGGCTACACCTTC. This codes for CASSFAANYGYTF.

The rearrangement joins TRBV6-1 to TRBJ1-4; the D is unclear. CDR3 length equals 14 residues. The germline gives CDR1 MNHNS, CDR2 SASEGT. V lost 3 bases and J lost 6, with 11 bases in between. As DNA, the CDR3 is TGTGCCAGCAGTGAGCCGGTTTCCCATGAAAAACTGTTTTTT. Translating gives CASSEPVSHEKLFF.

This clone was seen more than once but under ten times. The chain links TRBV5-1 to TRBJ2-3, with 11 positions matching TRBD2. J was trimmed by 2 bases and V by 2 bases; bases with no gene match: 13. The CDR3 runs 19 residues. Germline assignment: CDR1 SGHRS and CDR2 YFSETQ. CDR3 in amino acids: CASSLAGTSGATNTDTQYF. The CDR3 bases are TGCGCCAGCAGCTTAGCCGGGACTAGCGGCGCTACCAACACAGATACGCAGTATTTT.

V and J are TRBV6-5 and TRBJ1-2; D is uncertain. Germline CDR1 and CDR2: MNHEY and SVGAGI. The CDR3 runs 15 residues. Trimming left V 1 base short and J 0 bases short, with 9 bases between. CDR3 residues: CASSYLEGANYGYTF. In DNA, the CDR3 is TGTGCCAGCAGTTACTTGGAGGGTGCTAACTATGGCTACACCTTC.

The chain has TRBV19 and TRBJ1-1; possibly TRBD1 for D (6 bases). The V and J ends lost 5 bases and 3 bases respectively, with 10 bases between them. Germline loops: CDR1 LNHDA, CDR2 SQIVND (reference sequence). The CDR3 spans 13 residues. CDR3 nucleotide sequence: TGTGCCAGTAGTCTTCAGGGGCACACTGAAGCTTTCTTT. Protein: CASSLQGHTEAFF.

This clone was picked up one time. The V call is TRBV7-2, the J call TRBJ1-2, with a tentative D call TRBD1 (6 bases). Germline V lookup: CDR1 SGHTA, CDR2 FQGNSA. Trimming took 4 bases from V and 7 from J, leaving 22 bases between them. CDR3 length: 16 amino acids. In nucleotides, the CDR3 is TGTGCCAGCAGCTACCGTAACGTCGCAGGGGAGGGTGGCTACACCTTC. It is translated as CASSYRNVAGEGGYTF. Drawing the rest from reference TRBV7-2 and TRBJ1-2, the complete variable domain is GAGVSQSPSNKVTEKGKDVELRCDPISGHTALYWYRQSLGQGLEFLIYFQGNSAPDKSGLPSDRFSAERTGGSVSTLTIQRTQQEDSAVYLCASSYRNVAGEGGYTFGSGTRLTVV.

V usage is TRBV10-3 and J usage is TRBJ1-1; 8 bases are a match to TRBD1. This CDR3 is 14 amino acids long. CDR1 and CDR2 (germline): ENHRY, SYGVKD. The trim removed 6 bases at V and 0 bases at J, leaving 3 bases unmatched. Here the CDR3 DNA reads TGTGCCATCAGGAGGGGACAGGTGAACACTGAAGCTTTCTTT. The encoded protein is CAIRRGQVNTEAFF.

The rearrangement uses TRBV14 and TRBJ2-1; D gene ambiguous. Germline V gene data show CDR1 as SGHDN and CDR2 as FVKESK. The germline V and J ends were trimmed by 5 bases and 8 bases, with 16 bases remaining between them. The CDR3 length is 14 residues. CDR3 loop: CASSIQPSIDEQFF. For the CDR3, the DNA is TGTGCCAGCAGCATACAGCCCTCAATCGATGAGCAGTTCTTC. The whole variable domain, remainder taken from reference TRBV14 and TRBJ2-1, is EAGVTQFPSHSVIEKGQTVTLRCDPISGHDNLYWYRRVMGKEIKFLLHFVKESKQDESGMPNNRFLAERTGGTYSTLKVQPAELEDSGVYFCASSIQPSIDEQFFGPGTRLTVL.

This clone has only a few counts. For the CDR3, the DNA is TGTGCCAGCAGCTTTCGGGACGGGGGATACGAGCAGTACGTC. Its protein product is CASSFRDGGYEQYV. The J gene is TRBJ2-7, the V gene TRBV11-2, with D possibly being TRBD2 (6 bases). Germline values: CDR1 SGHAT, CDR2 FQNNGV. Trimming removed 3 bases at V and 4 bases at J, with 13 bases between. CDR3 length: 14 residues.

This clone was seen just once. At one of its ends the junction is not consistent with the germline gene, which may arise from a read error. The chain is built from TRBV27 and TRBJ2-7, with 7 bases matching TRBD2. This CDR3 is built from 14 residues. Germline values: CDR1 MNHEY, CDR2 SMNVEV (reference sequence). CDR3 coding DNA: TGTGCCAGCCGTTTAGCGGGCCCTTCCTACGAGCAGTACTTC. Its protein is CASRLAGPSYEQYF.

The V gene is TRBV2, the J gene TRBJ2-3, with TRBD2 identical over 8 bases. Looked up from germline, CDR1 is SNHLY and CDR2 is FYNNEI. The CDR3 is 16 amino acids. V was clipped by 0 bases and J by 0 bases; unmatched bases: 2. The CDR3 is CASSEARGASTDTQYF. The CDR3 nucleotides read TGTGCCAGCAGTGAAGCGCGGGGGGCCAGCACAGATACGCAGTATTTT.

This chain uses TRBV30 with TRBJ1-5; 9 positions agree with TRBD1. The germline gives CDR1 GTSNPN, CDR2 SVGIG (reference sequence). The length of the CDR3 is 15 residues. V lost 0 bases, J lost 4 bases, and 4 bases stayed unmatched. CDR3 sequence: CAWSVKGTGNQPQHF. The DNA for the CDR3 is TGTGCCTGGAGTGTAAAGGGGACAGGGAATCAGCCCCAGCATTTT. The whole variable domain, filled in from reference TRBV30 and TRBJ1-5, reads SQTIHQWPATLVQPVGSPLSLECTVEGTSNPNLYWYRQAAGRGLQLLFYSVGIGQISSEVPQNLSASRPQDRQFILSSKKLLLSDSGFYLCAWSVKGTGNQPQHFGDGTRLSIL.

The chain carries TRBV10-1 and TRBJ1-2; 7 bases are shared with TRBD1. V lost 4 bases to trimming and J lost 7 bases; unmatched junction nucleotides: 3. The germline V gene has CDR1 WNHNN and CDR2 SYGVQD (reference sequence). The CDR3 is 12 residues long. The CDR3 bases are TGCGCCAGCAGTGCGACAGGGCTTGGCTACACCTTC. It translates to CASSATGLGYTF.

Points on this clone: This CDR3 is also generated by other DNA sequences in the sample. The chain combines TRBV2 with TRBJ1-1, with 8 bases that match TRBD1. CDR1 and CDR2 from the germline V gene are SNHLY and FYNNEI. J lost 4 bases, V lost 2 bases, and 6 bases had no gene match. The CDR3 is 15 residues long. CDR3: CASSELGQGATEAFF. The CDR3 DNA is TGTGCCAGCAGTGAACTTGGGCAGGGGGCCACTGAAGCTTTCTTT.

This clone has a single count. The chain recombines TRBV6-5 with TRBJ2-1; D call uncertain. Deletions cut 1 base from V and 7 bases from J, with 2 bases between. Germline CDR1 is MNHEY and CDR2 is SVGAGI. CDR3 length: 11 amino acids. CDR3 residues: CASSYLNEQFF. CDR3 DNA: TGTGCCAGCAGTTACTTAAATGAGCAGTTCTTC.